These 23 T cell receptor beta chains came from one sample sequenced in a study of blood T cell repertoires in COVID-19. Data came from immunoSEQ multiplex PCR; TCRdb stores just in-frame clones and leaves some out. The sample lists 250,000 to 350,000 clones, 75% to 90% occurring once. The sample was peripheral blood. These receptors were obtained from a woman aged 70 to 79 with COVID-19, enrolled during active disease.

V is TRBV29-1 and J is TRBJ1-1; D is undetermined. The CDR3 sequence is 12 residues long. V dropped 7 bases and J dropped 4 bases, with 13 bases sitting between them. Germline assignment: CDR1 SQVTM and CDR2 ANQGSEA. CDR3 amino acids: CSGTPGGTEAFF. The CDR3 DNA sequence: TGCAGCGGTACCCCAGGAGGCACTGAAGCTTTCTTT.

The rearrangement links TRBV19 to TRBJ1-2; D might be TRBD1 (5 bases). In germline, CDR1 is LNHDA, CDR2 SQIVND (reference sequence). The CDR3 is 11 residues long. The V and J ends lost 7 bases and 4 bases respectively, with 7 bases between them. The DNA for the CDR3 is TGTGCCAGTACGCAGGGCTATGGCTACACCTTC. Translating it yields CASTQGYGYTF.

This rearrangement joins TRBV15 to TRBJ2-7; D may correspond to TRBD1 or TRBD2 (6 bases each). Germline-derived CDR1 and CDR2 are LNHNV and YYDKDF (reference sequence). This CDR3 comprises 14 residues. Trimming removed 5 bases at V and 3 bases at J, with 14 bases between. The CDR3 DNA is TGTGCCACCAGCGGAGGGGGAAGCGGCTACGAGCAGTACTTC. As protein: CATSGGGSGYEQYF.

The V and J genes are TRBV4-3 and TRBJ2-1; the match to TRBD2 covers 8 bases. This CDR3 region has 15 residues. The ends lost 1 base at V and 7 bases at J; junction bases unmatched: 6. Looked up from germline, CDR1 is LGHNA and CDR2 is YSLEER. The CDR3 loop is CASSQGGGPVNEQFF. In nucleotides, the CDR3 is TGCGCCAGCAGCCAAGGCGGGGGGCCGGTAAATGAGCAGTTCTTC.

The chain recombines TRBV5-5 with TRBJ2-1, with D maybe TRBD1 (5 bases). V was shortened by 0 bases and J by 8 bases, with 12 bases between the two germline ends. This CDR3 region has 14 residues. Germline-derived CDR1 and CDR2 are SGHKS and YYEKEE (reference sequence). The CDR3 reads CASSLANRFDEQFF. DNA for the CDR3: TGTGCCAGCAGCTTGGCCAACAGGTTCGATGAGCAGTTCTTC.

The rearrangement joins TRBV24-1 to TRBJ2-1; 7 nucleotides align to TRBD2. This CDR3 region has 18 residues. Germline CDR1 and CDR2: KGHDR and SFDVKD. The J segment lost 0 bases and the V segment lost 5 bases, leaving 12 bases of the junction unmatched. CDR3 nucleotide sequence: TGTGCCACCAGTGGGGGGGGACGGAGCCTCCGCTCCTACAATGAGCAGTTCTTC. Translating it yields CATSGGGRSLRSYNEQFF.

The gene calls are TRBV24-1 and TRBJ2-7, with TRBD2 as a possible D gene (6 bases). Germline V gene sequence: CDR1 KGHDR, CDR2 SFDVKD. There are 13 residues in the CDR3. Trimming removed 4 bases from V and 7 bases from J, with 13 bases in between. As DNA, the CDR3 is TGTGCCACCAGTGAGGCGGGGTCGCGAGAGCAGTACTTC. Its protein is CATSEAGSREQYF.

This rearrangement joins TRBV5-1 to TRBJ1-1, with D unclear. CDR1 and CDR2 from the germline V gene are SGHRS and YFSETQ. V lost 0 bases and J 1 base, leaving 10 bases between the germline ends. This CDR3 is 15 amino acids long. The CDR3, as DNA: TGCGCCAGCAGCTTGGTGGTGGGAGCGAACACTGAAGCTTTCTTT. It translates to CASSLVVGANTEAFF.

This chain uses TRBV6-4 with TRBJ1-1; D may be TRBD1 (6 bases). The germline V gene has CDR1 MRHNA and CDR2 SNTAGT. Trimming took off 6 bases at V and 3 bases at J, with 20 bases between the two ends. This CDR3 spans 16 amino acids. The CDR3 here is CASRDYDRPPDTEAFF. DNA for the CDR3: TGTGCCAGCAGAGATTACGACAGGCCCCCTGACACTGAAGCTTTCTTT.

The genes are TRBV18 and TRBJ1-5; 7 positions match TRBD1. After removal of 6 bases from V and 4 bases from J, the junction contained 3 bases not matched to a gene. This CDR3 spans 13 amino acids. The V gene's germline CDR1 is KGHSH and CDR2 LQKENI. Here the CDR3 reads CASSQDRNQPQHF. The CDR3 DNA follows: TGTGCCAGCTCTCAGGACAGGAATCAGCCCCAGCATTTT.

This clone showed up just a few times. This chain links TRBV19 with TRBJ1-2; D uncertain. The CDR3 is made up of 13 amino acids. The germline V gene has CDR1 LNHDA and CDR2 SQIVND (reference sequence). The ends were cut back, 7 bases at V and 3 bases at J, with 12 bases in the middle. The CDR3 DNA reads TGTGCCAGTACCCCGGGATCCTACTATGGCTACACCTTC. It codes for CASTPGSYYGYTF. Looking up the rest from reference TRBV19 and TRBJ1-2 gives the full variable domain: DGGITQSPKYLFRKEGQNVTLSCEQNLNHDAMYWYRQDPGQGLRLIYYSQIVNDFQKGDIAEGYSVSREKKESFPLTVTSAQKNPTAFYLCASTPGSYYGYTFGSGTRLTVV.

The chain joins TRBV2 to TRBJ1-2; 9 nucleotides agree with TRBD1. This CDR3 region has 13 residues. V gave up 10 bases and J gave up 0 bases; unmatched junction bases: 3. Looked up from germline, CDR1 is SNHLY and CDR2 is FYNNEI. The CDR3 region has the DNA TGTGCCATGGGACAGGGCGCTAACTATGGCTACACCTTC. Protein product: CAMGQGANYGYTF.

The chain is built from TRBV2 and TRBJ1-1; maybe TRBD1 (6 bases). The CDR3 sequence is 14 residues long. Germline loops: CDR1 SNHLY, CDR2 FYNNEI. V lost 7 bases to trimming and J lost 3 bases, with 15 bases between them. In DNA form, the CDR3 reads TGTGCCAGCAATAGGGAAGGGGGATACACTGAAGCTTTCTTT. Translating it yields CASNREGGYTEAFF.

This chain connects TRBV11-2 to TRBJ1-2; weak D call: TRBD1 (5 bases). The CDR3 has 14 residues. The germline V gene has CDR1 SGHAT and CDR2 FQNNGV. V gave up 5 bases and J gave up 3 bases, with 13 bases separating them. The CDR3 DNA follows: TGTGCCAGCAGCCCTCGGGGGATTCACTATGGCTACACCTTC. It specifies CASSPRGIHYGYTF. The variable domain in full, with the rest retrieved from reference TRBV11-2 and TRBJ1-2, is EAGVAQSPRYKIIEKRQSVAFWCNPISGHATLYWYQQILGQGPKLLIQFQNNGVVDDSQLPKDRFSAERLKGVDSTLKIQPAKLEDSAVYLCASSPRGIHYGYTFGSGTRLTVV.

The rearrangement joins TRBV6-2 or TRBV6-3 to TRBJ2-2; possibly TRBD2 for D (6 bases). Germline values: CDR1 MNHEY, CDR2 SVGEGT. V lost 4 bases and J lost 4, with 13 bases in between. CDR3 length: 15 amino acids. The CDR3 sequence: CASSSGTQGTGELFF. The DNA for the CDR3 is TGTGCCAGCAGTTCCGGGACTCAAGGCACCGGGGAGCTGTTTTTT.

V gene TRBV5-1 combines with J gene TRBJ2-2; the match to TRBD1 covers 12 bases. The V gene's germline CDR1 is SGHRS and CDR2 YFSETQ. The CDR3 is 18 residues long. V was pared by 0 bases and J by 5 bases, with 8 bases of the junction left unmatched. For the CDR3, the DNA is TGCGCCAGCAGCTTGGCCGGGACAGGGGGCGCGGGAACCGGGGAGCTGTTTTTT. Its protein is CASSLAGTGGAGTGELFF. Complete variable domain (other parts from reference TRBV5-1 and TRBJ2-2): KAGVTQTPRYLIKTRGQQVTLSCSPISGHRSVSWYQQTPGQGLQFLFEYFSETQRNKGNFPGRFSGRQFSNSRSEMNVSTLELGDSALYLCASSLAGTGGAGTGELFFGEGSRLTVL.

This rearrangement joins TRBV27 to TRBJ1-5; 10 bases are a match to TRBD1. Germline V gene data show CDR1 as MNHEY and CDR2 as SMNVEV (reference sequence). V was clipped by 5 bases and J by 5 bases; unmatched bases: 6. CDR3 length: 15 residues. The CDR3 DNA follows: TGTGCCAGCAGTACGTATGGACAGGGGGATCAGCCCCAGCATTTT. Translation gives CASSTYGQGDQPQHF.

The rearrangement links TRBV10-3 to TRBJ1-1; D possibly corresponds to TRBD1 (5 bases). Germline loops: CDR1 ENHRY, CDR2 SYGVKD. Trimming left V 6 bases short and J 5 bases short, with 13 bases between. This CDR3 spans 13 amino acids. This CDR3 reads CAISGAGGTEAFF. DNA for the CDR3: TGTGCCATCAGCGGGGCGGGGGGGACTGAAGCTTTCTTT.

CDR3 sequence (DNA): TGTGCCAGCAGCCATTCTAGCGGGGGTCACAATGAGCAGTTCTTC. Protein sequence: CASSHSSGGHNEQFF. The rearrangement joins TRBV3-1 (or the pseudogene TRBV3-2) to TRBJ2-1, with 10 bases that match TRBD2. In germline, CDR1 is LGHDT, CDR2 YNNKEL (reference sequence). There are 15 residues in the CDR3. Unmatched junction bases numbered 4, after V lost 3 bases and J lost 5 bases.

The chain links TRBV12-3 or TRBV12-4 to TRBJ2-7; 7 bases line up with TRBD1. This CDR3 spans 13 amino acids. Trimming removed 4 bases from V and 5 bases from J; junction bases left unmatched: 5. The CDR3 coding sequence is TGTGCCAGCAGTTACAGGGGAGTGGACGAGCAGTACTTC. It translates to CASSYRGVDEQYF.

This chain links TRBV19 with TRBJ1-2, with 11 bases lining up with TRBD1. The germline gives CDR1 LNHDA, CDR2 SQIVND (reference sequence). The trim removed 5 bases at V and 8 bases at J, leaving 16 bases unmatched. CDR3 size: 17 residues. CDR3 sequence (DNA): TGTGCCAGTAGTGCCAGGGACAGGGGGAAACTATTAGGAGGCTACACCTTC. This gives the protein CASSARDRGKLLGGYTF.

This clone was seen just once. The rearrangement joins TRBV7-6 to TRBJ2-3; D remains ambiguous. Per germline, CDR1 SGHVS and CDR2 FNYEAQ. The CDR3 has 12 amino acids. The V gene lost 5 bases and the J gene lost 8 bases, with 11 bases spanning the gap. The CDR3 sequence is CASSLPPGTQYF. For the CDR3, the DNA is TGTGCCAGCAGCCTACCTCCGGGTACGCAGTATTTT.

The CDR3 bases are TGTGCCAGCTCACCCCTAGACAGGGCCGGTGGCTACACCTTC. Translation: CASSPLDRAGGYTF. The chain joins TRBV18 to TRBJ1-2; 7 bases are shared with TRBD1. After removal of 3 bases from V and 7 bases from J, the junction contained 8 bases not matched to a gene. The CDR3 is 14 residues long. CDR1 KGHSH and CDR2 LQKENI come from the germline V gene.